Below, one T cell receptor (beta chain) is given with its context. Its antigen is not known. This sample was taken from a study of vaccination and CD4 T cells after COVID-19. Study context: Researchers treated cells with overlapping spike peptides taken from SARS-CoV-2, HCoV-NL63, HCoV-OC43 and HCoV-229E.

This sample's treatment: 10-day PBMC culture with coronavirus spike peptide pools or control peptides (ViraFEST assay). The unexposed donor's CD4+ T cells were collected before the COVID-19 pandemic (2011-2018). ViraFEST used peptide pools to expand antigen-specific T cells, then sequenced TCRs. The V gene's germline CDR1 is MNHEY and CDR2 SMNVEV (reference sequence). The CDR3 runs to 15 residues. After removal of 5 bases from V and 8 bases from J, the junction contained 8 bases not matched to a gene. Sequenced with the Oncomine TCR Beta short-read assay was DNA taken from cultured CD4+ T cells. Genomic DNA was taken out of cultured CD4+ T cells by extraction. TCRdb recomputed calls from the PCR reads with MiXCR, one row per CDR3 protein. The data contain around 7,400 distinct CDR3 sequences, 53% of them seen just once; the ten biggest clones take up roughly 18%. Study outcomes and limitations: Researchers report that a median 86.3% of reactive clones in convalescent patients surfaced only post-vaccination.

Material for sequencing was CD4+ T cells from blood, cultured in vitro. The sequence was collected from a human donor in good health. The chain joins TRBV27 to TRBJ1-4; 10 nucleotides match TRBD1. CDR3 nucleotide sequence: TGTGCCAGCAGTGCCTGGGACAGGGGAGCCGAAAAACTGTTTTTT. This encodes CASSAWDRGAEKLFF.